This TCR beta chain was sequenced for a study of cytomegalovirus exposure and HLA in healthy donors. It was the 120-subject validation cohort, separate from the approximately 700-subject first cohort, to which the donors belonged. Overall study results and limits: TCR sequences were mostly rare, though some public TCRs occurred in many donors. The investigators catalogued 150 to 200 TCR beta chains as cytomegalovirus-associated. Subsequent analysis revealed that first-cohort TCR clusters tended to co-occur in the 130 or so validation repertoires.

A remark on this clone: Its antigen is currently unknown.

TCRdb's copy holds only in-frame clones and misses some; the assay was immunoSEQ multiplex PCR. The sample lists over 250,000 clones, 80% to 90% occurring once. V was pared by 3 bases and J by 5 bases, with 26 bases between. Looked up from germline, CDR1 is SGHNT and CDR2 is YYREEE (reference sequence). This CDR3 has 18 residues. This sequence was found in a woman aged 18-29 years in good health and CMV-seronegative. Sequencing was carried out using PBMCs. J is TRBJ1-1 and V is TRBV5-4; possibly TRBD1 for D (6 bases). The DNA for the CDR3 is TGTGCCAGCAGCTCTGATCTAAGAGCCGACAGGTTCGGAACTGAAGCTTTCTTT. Its protein is CASSSDLRADRFGTEAFF.